A single sample gave rise to the 27 T cell receptor beta chains below, sequenced in a study of CD8+ T cells in alopecia areata. RNA extraction was followed by reverse transcription into cDNA, which acted as the sequencing template. Sequencing used immunoSEQ multiplex PCR; TCRdb keeps in-frame clones, though not all of them. The sample includes roughly 150,000 clones, about 51% of them seen just once. The sequencing used CD8+ T cells sorted from blood, collected at week 0. All receptors derive from a human donor with alopecia areata.

This chain uses TRBV29-1 with TRBJ1-5; D gene uncertain. Germline V gene sequence: CDR1 SQVTM, CDR2 ANQGSEA. The CDR3 is made up of 15 amino acids. Trimming left V 4 bases short and J 4 bases short, with 17 bases between. The CDR3 spells CSVARTGEPNQPQHF. In DNA form, the CDR3 reads TGCAGCGTTGCAAGGACGGGAGAACCGAATCAGCCCCAGCATTTT.

V is TRBV14 and J is TRBJ1-2, with TRBD1 identical over 8 bases. Trimming removed 4 bases from V and 2 bases from J; junction bases left unmatched: 0. CDR3 length: 13 amino acids. Germline V gene lookup returns CDR1 SGHDN and CDR2 FVKESK. The CDR3, as DNA: TGTGCCAGCAGCCGACAGGGGAACTATGGCTACACCTTC. Its translation is CASSRQGNYGYTF.

This clone was picked up a small number of times. This chain connects TRBV30 to TRBJ1-1; D gene unclear. This CDR3 spans 13 amino acids. The germline V and J ends were trimmed by 8 bases and 5 bases, with 18 bases remaining between them. In germline, CDR1 is GTSNPN, CDR2 SVGIG (reference sequence). The CDR3 loop is CALRDPKITEAFF. CDR3 sequence (DNA): TGTGCCCTCCGGGATCCGAAGATAACTGAAGCTTTCTTT.

The rearrangement uses TRBV10-2 and TRBJ2-5; the match to TRBD1 covers 11 bases. V lost 7 bases and J lost 1; bases outside the gene matches: 5. Germline assignment: CDR1 WSHSY and CDR2 SAAADI. This CDR3 region has 15 residues. CDR3 DNA sequence: TGCGCCAGCACCGGGACAGGGGGTATCCAAGAGACCCAGTACTTC. This encodes CASTGTGGIQETQYF.

The chain is built from TRBV5-6 and TRBJ2-1, with D perhaps TRBD1 (5 bases). V was cut by 1 base and J by 7 bases, with 15 bases left in between. The CDR3 consists of 15 residues. Germline CDR1 and CDR2: SGHDT and YYEEEE. CDR3 sequence reads: CASSLISRGGNEQFF. The CDR3 DNA is TGTGCCAGCAGCTTGATATCAAGGGGTGGGAATGAGCAGTTCTTC.

The chain links TRBV29-1 to TRBJ2-1, with 9 bases fitting TRBD1. V shed 2 bases, J shed 8 bases, and the junction held 13 bases outside the gene matches. CDR3 size: 16 residues. The germline V gene has CDR1 SQVTM and CDR2 ANQGSEA. This chain's CDR3 is CSVEFTGTGIVHEQFF. The CDR3 region has the DNA TGCAGCGTTGAATTTACCGGGACAGGGATAGTCCATGAGCAGTTCTTC.

This chain joins TRBV11-2 and TRBJ2-7; TRBD1 matches 11 bases. Germline assignment: CDR1 SGHAT and CDR2 FQNNGV. Trimming cost V 3 bases and J 3 bases; bases outside gene matches: 4. There are 15 residues in the CDR3. Here the CDR3 DNA reads TGTGCCAGCAGCTTGGGGACAGGGGGAAACTACGAGCAGTACTTC. Translating gives CASSLGTGGNYEQYF.

The rearrangement uses TRBV7-9 and TRBJ2-5; TRBD2 is a possible D gene (5 bases). This CDR3 contains 16 residues. Trimming removed 4 bases from V and 1 base from J, with 16 bases in between. Germline CDR1 is SEHNR and CDR2 is FQNEAQ (reference sequence). CDR3 bases: TGTGCCAGCAGCTCAAGGAGAGGGCTAACCCAAGAGACCCAGTACTTC. It encodes CASSSRRGLTQETQYF.

The chain has TRBV7-6 and TRBJ2-5; tentatively, D is TRBD2 (7 bases). Deletions cut 5 bases from V and 1 base from J, with 17 bases between. The CDR3 runs 16 residues. Germline lookup yields CDR1 SGHVS and CDR2 FNYEAQ. CDR3 sequence: CASSPLGGGPQETQYF. The CDR3 bases are TGTGCCAGCAGCCCCCTGGGGGGGGGCCCCCAAGAGACCCAGTACTTC.

This chain uses TRBV6-5 with TRBJ1-5; D possibly corresponds to TRBD1 (5 bases). The CDR3 is 14 amino acids. Trimming cost V 5 bases and J 4 bases, with 12 bases left between them. Germline V lookup: CDR1 MNHEY, CDR2 SVGAGI. CDR3 bases: TGTGCCAGCAGTCAGGGACGGGGAAATCAGCCCCAGCATTTT. This sequence encodes CASSQGRGNQPQHF.

This clone was seen a single time. The chain uses TRBV6-1 and TRBJ1-6; the match to TRBD1 covers 9 bases. The CDR3 sequence is 15 residues long. Germline lookup yields CDR1 MNHNS and CDR2 SASEGT. V was pared by 5 bases and J by 8 bases, with 7 bases of the junction left unmatched. In DNA form, the CDR3 reads TGTGCCAGCAGTCCCTACGGGACAGGGTATTCACCCCTCCACTTT. Translated: CASSPYGTGYSPLHF.

This clone occurred a few times. J is TRBJ2-4 and V is TRBV2; D remains ambiguous. Germline V gene data show CDR1 as SNHLY and CDR2 as FYNNEI. V was pared by 1 base and J by 13 bases, with 14 bases between. CDR3 length equals 13 residues. The CDR3 spells CASSEVGHSGQYF. As DNA, the CDR3 is TGTGCCAGCAGTGAAGTAGGCCATTCAGGCCAGTACTTC.

This clone was found a few times. The V gene is TRBV15, the J gene TRBJ2-2, with a weak D call TRBD1 (5 bases). Trimming shortened V by 0 bases and J by 13 bases, and 15 bases separated the two germline ends. Germline CDR1 LNHNV, CDR2 YYDKDF (reference sequence). The CDR3 loop spans 14 amino acids. CDR3 coding DNA: TGTGCCACCAGCAGAGATCGACAGCTGGGTTGGCTGTTTTTT. Translated, it gives CATSRDRQLGWLFF.

This clone was observed a few times. The chain joins TRBV19 to TRBJ1-5, with D tentatively TRBD1 (6 bases). Looked up from germline, CDR1 is LNHDA and CDR2 is SQIVND (reference sequence). The CDR3 has 13 residues. Trimming removed 3 bases from V and 4 bases from J, with 7 bases in between. CDR3: CASSMDSNQPQHF. In DNA form, the CDR3 reads TGTGCCAGTAGTATGGACAGTAATCAGCCCCAGCATTTT.

This clone was picked up a small number of times. This chain connects TRBV29-1 to TRBJ1-1; D may be TRBD1 (6 bases). Germline V gene sequence: CDR1 SQVTM, CDR2 ANQGSEA. This CDR3 is built from 13 residues. V lost 1 base and J 6 bases, leaving 12 bases between the germline ends. CDR3 sequence: CSVEGGRGPEAFF. As DNA, the CDR3 is TGCAGCGTTGAAGGTGGCCGGGGGCCTGAAGCTTTCTTT.

The J gene is TRBJ2-4, the V gene TRBV9, with 7 bases lining up with TRBD2. The CDR3 is made up of 16 amino acids. Trimming cost V 4 bases and J 5 bases; bases outside gene matches: 12. Per the germline V gene, CDR1 is SGDLS and CDR2 is YYNGEE. The CDR3 sequence: CASSHTGEGTQNIQYF. CDR3 nucleotide sequence: TGTGCCAGCAGCCACACCGGGGAGGGAACCCAAAACATTCAGTACTTC. Supplemented by reference TRBV9 and TRBJ2-4, the full variable domain reads DSGVTQTPKHLITATGQRVTLRCSPRSGDLSVYWYQQSLDQGLQFLIQYYNGEERAKGNILERFSAQQFPDLHSELNLSSLELGDSALYFCASSHTGEGTQNIQYFGAGTRLSVL.

V is TRBV11-2 and J is TRBJ2-1; D ambiguous. The CDR3 covers 16 residues. Trimming stripped 1 base from V and 4 bases from J, with 14 bases between. CDR1 is SGHAT and CDR2 is FQNNGV in the germline V gene. The DNA for the CDR3 is TGTGCCAGCAGCTTAGGGGATGTTGGGGTTTACAATGAGCAGTTCTTC. Protein product: CASSLGDVGVYNEQFF.

This clone was seen a handful of times. The chain recombines TRBV29-1 with TRBJ2-7; D remains unclear. The CDR3 covers 15 residues. Trimming took off 0 bases at V and 3 bases at J, with 15 bases between the two ends. The germline gives CDR1 SQVTM, CDR2 ANQGSEA. CDR3 nucleotide sequence: TGCAGCGTTGAAGATCATACGGGTTCGGACTACGAGCAGTACTTC. It specifies CSVEDHTGSDYEQYF.

V gene TRBV10-2 combines with J gene TRBJ2-7, with D uncertain. Germline CDR1 and CDR2: WSHSY and SAAADI. This CDR3 comprises 12 residues. V lost 3 bases and J 5 bases, leaving 8 bases between the germline ends. The CDR3 region is CASSERVNEQYF. The CDR3 DNA is TGCGCCAGCAGTGAACGGGTTAACGAGCAGTACTTC.

The rearrangement links TRBV9 to TRBJ1-6; the D is unclear. There are 15 residues in the CDR3. Germline-derived CDR1 and CDR2 are SGDLS and YYNGEE. V lost 6 bases, J lost 5 bases, and 15 bases lay in between. CDR3 nucleotide sequence: TGTGCCAGCACCCTTTCGCCAGGCAATAATTCACCCCTCCACTTT. It encodes CASTLSPGNNSPLHF.

The sample holds a few counts of this clone. V gene TRBV7-9 combines with J gene TRBJ2-7; no definite D call. The CDR3 covers 12 residues. Germline V gene data show CDR1 as SEHNR and CDR2 as FQNEAQ (reference sequence). The germline V and J ends were trimmed by 11 bases and 7 bases, with 18 bases remaining between them. CDR3: CASRPGLGEQYF. The CDR3 coding sequence is TGTGCCTCCCGGCCGGGTTTGGGAGAGCAGTACTTC.

This chain connects TRBV30 to TRBJ2-1; D call uncertain. Germline values: CDR1 GTSNPN, CDR2 SVGIG (reference sequence). The CDR3 is 13 residues long. V was cut by 4 bases and J by 4 bases, with 11 bases left in between. The CDR3 sequence: CAWKGSTYNEQFF. The CDR3 nucleotides are TGTGCCTGGAAAGGGTCCACTTACAATGAGCAGTTCTTC. The complete variable domain, with remaining parts taken from reference TRBV30 and TRBJ2-1, reads SQTIHQWPATLVQPVGSPLSLECTVEGTSNPNLYWYRQAAGRGLQLLFYSVGIGQISSEVPQNLSASRPQDRQFILSSKKLLLSDSGFYLCAWKGSTYNEQFFGPGTRLTVL.

The V and J genes are TRBV11-2 and TRBJ2-3; 8 positions agree with TRBD1. The V and J ends lost 2 bases and 4 bases, in that order; junction bases with no gene match: 5. This CDR3 contains 15 residues. In germline, CDR1 is SGHAT, CDR2 FQNNGV. The CDR3 DNA sequence: TGTGCCAGCAGCTTAAGGACAGGGAGCGCAGATACGCAGTATTTT. Amino acids: CASSLRTGSADTQYF.

The CDR3 nucleotides read TGTGCCAGCAGCCCGGACTACGTAGAGGGTCAGCCCCAGCATTTT. This translates into CASSPDYVEGQPQHF. V is TRBV5-8 and J is TRBJ1-5; D is ambiguous. Germline lookup yields CDR1 SGHTS and CDR2 YDEGEE. The CDR3 is made up of 15 amino acids. V shed 4 bases and J shed 6 bases, with 17 bases lying between them.

The chain is built from TRBV11-2 and TRBJ2-7; 11 bases are a match to TRBD1. The junction had 10 bases not matched to a gene; V was cut back by 5 bases and J by 4 bases. Germline V gene sequence: CDR1 SGHAT, CDR2 FQNNGV. The CDR3 runs 16 residues. The CDR3: CASSHAPGQGGYEQYF. In DNA, the CDR3 is TGTGCCAGCAGCCACGCACCGGGACAGGGGGGGTACGAGCAGTACTTC.

The CDR3 region has the DNA TGTGCCACCAGCCGATGGACAGGGGCGGATGACACTGAAGCTTTCTTT. Amino acid sequence: CATSRWTGADDTEAFF. J is TRBJ1-1 and V is TRBV15; 9 nucleotides align to TRBD1. The CDR3 extends over 16 amino acids. The J segment lost 3 bases and the V segment lost 5 bases, leaving 10 bases of the junction unmatched. Germline V lookup: CDR1 LNHNV, CDR2 YYDKDF (reference sequence).

The V call is TRBV5-6, the J call TRBJ2-5, with a tentative D call TRBD2 (6 bases). The CDR3 runs to 14 residues. Trimming shortened V by 0 bases and J by 5 bases, and 11 bases separated the two germline ends. The germline CDR1 and CDR2 sequences are SGHDT and YYEEEE. The DNA for the CDR3 is TGTGCCAGCAGCTTGGCGGCGGGGAGGGAGACCCAGTACTTC. Encoded protein: CASSLAAGRETQYF.